This T cell receptor beta chain derives from a study of sequential checkpoint blockade in melanoma. In the study overall: Both treatment sequences were followed by maintenance nivolumab.

This CDR3 is 16 amino acids long. V shed 1 base and J shed 6 bases, with 20 bases lying between them. Germline CDR1 SGHDT, CDR2 YYEEEE. The sample's treatment: randomized to nivolumab then ipilimumab (arm A) or the reverse (arm B). Patients had received no earlier DNA-damaging chemotherapy. Live CD3+CD8+ CD19− CD56− cells were sorted from PBMCs. Sequencing used immunoSEQ multiplex PCR; TCRdb keeps in-frame clones, though not all of them. This sample carries over 8,000 clones, under 80% of them seen once, and the ten largest clones take 50%. This sample comprised CD8+ T cells sorted from blood (inferred from file names), obtained from a patient given nivolumab and ipilimumab in sequence. The chain employs TRBV5-6 and TRBJ2-7, with a tentative D call TRBD1 (5 bases). This sequence originates from a human patient with melanoma. Some clones in this sample may be carry-over from other donors' samples. CDR3 loop: CASSLFNLQGMGEQYF. CDR3 DNA: TGTGCCAGCAGCTTGTTCAACTTGCAGGGAATGGGCGAGCAGTACTTC.